Below, one T cell receptor (beta chain) is given with its context. This record comes from a study of blood T cell repertoires in COVID-19. TCRdb's table, derived via immunoSEQ multiplex PCR, lists solely in-frame clones and lacks some. Found here are about 190,000 clones, 88% of them singletons; the top ten hold approximately 4%. CDR3 size: 15 residues. The V gene's germline CDR1 is MNHEY and CDR2 SVGEGT. Unmatched junction bases numbered 4, after V lost 4 bases and J lost 2 bases. The material sequenced was peripheral blood. The chain employs TRBV6-2 or TRBV6-3 and TRBJ2-3; 9 bases align to TRBD1. This sequence was found in a human donor in a cohort sampled during active COVID-19. The CDR3 sequence: CASSLGQGHTDTQYF. CDR3 coding DNA: TGTGCCAGCAGTTTGGGACAGGGACACACAGATACGCAGTATTTT.